The 28 T cell receptor beta chains below were found in one sample sequenced in a study of T cell responses to AZD1222 COVID-19 vaccine. TCRdb's copy holds only in-frame clones and misses some; the assay was immunoSEQ multiplex PCR. The table records a few hundred thousand clones, approximately 95% of them present only once. Specimen: peripheral blood, collected on day 0 of AZD1222 vaccination. Every receptor here comes from an adult in good health.

This sequence joins TRBV2 and TRBJ1-3; the D is unclear. With 2 bases removed from V and 2 bases from J, the gap between germline ends came to 7 bases. This CDR3 comprises 14 residues. Germline CDR1 reads SNHLY; CDR2 reads FYNNEI. This CDR3 is CASSETGPGNTIYF. The CDR3 region has the DNA TGTGCCAGCAGTGAAACCGGGCCTGGAAACACCATATATTTT.

This sequence joins TRBV12-3 or TRBV12-4 and TRBJ2-5, with no clear D. The CDR3 spans 13 residues. Trimming took off 3 bases at V and 5 bases at J, with 10 bases between the two ends. The CDR3 nucleotides are TGTGCCAGCAGTTTTGCAGGCCGGGAGACCCAGTACTTC. Translated: CASSFAGRETQYF.

This chain links TRBV6-5 with TRBJ2-2; 11 nucleotides agree with TRBD1. The V segment lost 6 bases and the J segment 7 bases; nucleotides outside the gene matches: 7. Germline V gene data show CDR1 as MNHEY and CDR2 as SVGAGI. This CDR3 has 15 residues. DNA for the CDR3: TGTGCCAGCAGGCCGGGACAGGGGGTATTCGGGGAGCTGTTTTTT. This gives the protein CASRPGQGVFGELFF.

The chain recombines TRBV28 with TRBJ1-1, with D possibly matching TRBD1 (5 bases). CDR1 and CDR2 from the germline V gene are MDHEN and SYDVKM. This CDR3 has 15 residues. V lost 5 bases and J lost 4, with 17 bases in between. The CDR3 nucleotides are TGTGCCAGCAGTGAGGGACTTCTGTTTAGCACTGAAGCTTTCTTT. It yields the protein CASSEGLLFSTEAFF.

A single count supports this clone. The chain has TRBV28 and TRBJ2-7, with TRBD1 matching 7 bases. The CDR3 contains 15 residues. CDR1 and CDR2 (germline): MDHEN, SYDVKM. Trimming took 6 bases from V and 4 from J; bases not matched to a gene: 12. The CDR3 nucleotides are TGTGCCAGCAGATCTACAGGGGTCACGGGTTACGAGCAGTACTTC. This gives the protein CASRSTGVTGYEQYF.

This sequence joins TRBV28 and TRBJ1-5; 7 nucleotides align to TRBD1. Per germline, CDR1 MDHEN and CDR2 SYDVKM. The trim removed 0 bases at V and 3 bases at J, leaving 5 bases unmatched. The CDR3 has 16 amino acids. The CDR3 region has the DNA TGTGCCAGCAGTTTATGGTACAGGGGTCTCAATCAGCCCCAGCATTTT. Its translation is CASSLWYRGLNQPQHF.

The rearrangement joins TRBV7-9 to TRBJ2-7, with D unclear. CDR1 and CDR2 from the germline V gene are SEHNR and FQNEAQ (reference sequence). There are 12 residues in the CDR3. Trimming pared 7 bases from V and 2 bases from J, leaving 9 bases between. CDR3 bases: TGTGCCAGCACCAAAGTCCCCTACGAGCAGTACTTC. It translates to CASTKVPYEQYF.

As regards this clone: This sample also contains other DNA sequences that code for the same CDR3. The rearrangement uses TRBV3-1 (or the pseudogene TRBV3-2) and TRBJ2-7; unclear D gene. The CDR3 contains 14 residues. Trimming took 1 base from V and 1 from J, leaving 8 bases between them. Germline CDR1 reads LGHDT; CDR2 reads YNNKEL (reference sequence). In nucleotides, the CDR3 is TGTGCCAGCAGCCAAGGAACAGCTTCCTACGAGCAGTACTTC. The encoded protein is CASSQGTASYEQYF.

The rearrangement uses TRBV7-9 and TRBJ1-1; D is ambiguous. Germline CDR1 and CDR2: SEHNR and FQNEAQ (reference sequence). Trimming took off 2 bases at V and 6 bases at J, with 7 bases between the two ends. CDR3 length: 12 residues. The CDR3 loop reads CASSLQDPEAFF. DNA for the CDR3: TGTGCCAGCAGCTTACAGGACCCTGAAGCTTTCTTT.

The rearrangement joins TRBV5-8 to TRBJ1-5, with unresolved D. The CDR3 extends over 16 amino acids. Germline CDR1 SGHTS, CDR2 YDEGEE. Trimming cost V 0 bases and J 6 bases, with 16 bases left between them. The CDR3 DNA sequence: TGTGCCAGCAGCTTGGGGTCCGGACGGTCAGGTCAGCCCCAGCATTTT. Translating it yields CASSLGSGRSGQPQHF.

The rearrangement joins TRBV30 to TRBJ2-3; 10 positions match TRBD1. The V gene end was trimmed by 2 bases and the J gene end by 6 bases; junction bases not matched to a gene: 8. Per the germline V gene, CDR1 is GTSNPN and CDR2 is SVGIG (reference sequence). The CDR3 contains 15 residues. The CDR3 region has the DNA TGTGCCTGGAGTTCCTCGACAGGGGGCCGGGATACGCAGTATTTT. This gives the protein CAWSSSTGGRDTQYF.

V and J are TRBV28 and TRBJ1-2; 7 positions agree with TRBD1. CDR1 MDHEN and CDR2 SYDVKM come from the germline V gene. V was clipped by 3 bases and J by 4 bases; unmatched bases: 5. The CDR3 extends over 14 amino acids. The CDR3 spells CASSLRQGIYGYTF. The CDR3 coding sequence is TGTGCCAGCAGTTTGAGACAGGGCATCTATGGCTACACCTTC.

V and J are TRBV19 and TRBJ1-6; D is uncertain. CDR1 is LNHDA and CDR2 is SQIVND in the germline V gene (reference sequence). V was pared by 1 base and J by 1 base, with 11 bases between. The CDR3 length is 17 residues. CDR3 sequence: CASSIGFGVSYNSPLHF. DNA of the CDR3: TGTGCCAGTAGTATAGGTTTCGGAGTTTCCTATAATTCACCCCTCCACTTT. Full variable domain (missing parts from reference TRBV19 and TRBJ1-6): DGGITQSPKYLFRKEGQNVTLSCEQNLNHDAMYWYRQDPGQGLRLIYYSQIVNDFQKGDIAEGYSVSREKKESFPLTVTSAQKNPTAFYLCASSIGFGVSYNSPLHFGNGTRLTVT.

The V and J genes are TRBV30 and TRBJ2-7, with D tentatively TRBD1 or TRBD2 (5 bases each). The germline CDR1 and CDR2 sequences are GTSNPN and SVGIG (reference sequence). V gave up 2 bases and J gave up 0 bases, with 8 bases separating them. The CDR3 has 13 residues. CDR3 residues: CAWSRDRSYEQYF. The CDR3 coding sequence is TGTGCCTGGAGTCGGGACCGCTCCTACGAGCAGTACTTC.

The chain has TRBV5-4 and TRBJ1-2; D remains ambiguous. CDR1 and CDR2 (germline): SGHNT, YYREEE (reference sequence). The V end was cut by 5 bases, the J end by 5 bases, with 13 bases between. This CDR3 has 13 residues. CDR3: CASRSQLVYGYTF. The DNA of the CDR3 is TGTGCCAGCAGAAGTCAGCTGGTTTATGGCTACACCTTC.

The chain recombines TRBV10-3 with TRBJ2-1; 10 bases align to TRBD2. Per the germline V gene, CDR1 is ENHRY and CDR2 is SYGVKD. Trimming took 10 bases from V and 7 from J; bases not matched to a gene: 10. CDR3 length equals 14 residues. This CDR3 is CATAASGGSNEQFF. For the CDR3, the DNA is TGTGCCACCGCCGCTAGCGGGGGAAGTAATGAGCAGTTCTTC.

The J gene is TRBJ2-7, the V gene TRBV27, with TRBD2 matching 9 bases. The CDR3 extends over 14 amino acids. The germline CDR1 and CDR2 sequences are MNHEY and SMNVEV (reference sequence). The V and J ends lost 4 bases and 3 bases, in that order; junction bases with no gene match: 4. The DNA for the CDR3 is TGTGCCAGCAGTTGGGGGACTAGCATCTACGAGCAGTACTTC. Translation: CASSWGTSIYEQYF.

The chain has TRBV19 and TRBJ2-2, with 10 bases fitting TRBD2. This CDR3 comprises 16 residues. V lost 3 bases to trimming and J lost 5 bases; unmatched junction nucleotides: 6. The germline gives CDR1 LNHDA, CDR2 SQIVND (reference sequence). Written as DNA, the CDR3 is TGTGCCAGTAGTATCCTAGCGGGGGCCCGAACCGGGGAGCTGTTTTTT. This codes for CASSILAGARTGELFF.

The chain couples TRBV28 to TRBJ1-5, with D unclear. CDR3 length: 21 residues. The germline gives CDR1 MDHEN, CDR2 SYDVKM. Trimming shortened V by 0 bases and J by 0 bases, and 24 bases separated the two germline ends. The CDR3 sequence: CASSLWGGDGYGSGSNQPQHF. CDR3 in DNA: TGTGCCAGCAGTTTATGGGGTGGTGACGGATATGGGTCCGGTAGCAATCAGCCCCAGCATTTT.

This chain connects TRBV4-3 to TRBJ2-3; D is possibly TRBD1 (6 bases). The V end lost 4 bases, the J end lost 2 bases, and 22 bases lay between the germline ends. Looked up from germline, CDR1 is LGHNA and CDR2 is YSLEER. The CDR3 is 18 residues long. The CDR3 region has the DNA TGCGCCAGCAGCCGGAACATTCCAGGGGCCTCACCCACAGATACGCAGTATTTT. Protein sequence: CASSRNIPGASPTDTQYF.

V gene TRBV2 combines with J gene TRBJ1-1; D unresolved. CDR1 SNHLY and CDR2 FYNNEI come from the germline V gene. This CDR3 spans 13 amino acids. V lost 3 bases and J 0 bases, leaving 5 bases between the germline ends. CDR3 residues: CASSESMNTEAFF. CDR3 DNA sequence: TGTGCCAGCAGTGAGTCGATGAACACTGAAGCTTTCTTT.

The chain carries TRBV6-5 and TRBJ2-7; 10 positions agree with TRBD2. There are 14 residues in the CDR3. V was pared by 5 bases and J by 2 bases, with 3 bases of the junction left unmatched. Germline values: CDR1 MNHEY, CDR2 SVGAGI. The CDR3 region is CASSRTSGPYEQYF. The CDR3 DNA is TGTGCCAGCAGTCGGACTAGCGGACCCTACGAGCAGTACTTC.

The V and J genes are TRBV19 and TRBJ2-7; 7 positions match TRBD2. Germline V gene lookup returns CDR1 LNHDA and CDR2 SQIVND (reference sequence). CDR3 size: 13 residues. V lost 6 bases, J lost 4 bases, and 6 bases stayed unmatched. CDR3 in amino acids: CASRDNGGYEQYF. In nucleotides, the CDR3 is TGTGCCAGTAGGGACAACGGGGGGTACGAGCAGTACTTC.

The chain is built from TRBV28 and TRBJ2-6; the D is unclear. CDR1 and CDR2 (germline): MDHEN, SYDVKM. V gave up 5 bases and J gave up 2 bases, with 4 bases separating them. The CDR3 contains 13 residues. The CDR3: CASSNPGANVLTF. In DNA form, the CDR3 reads TGTGCCAGCAGTAACCCTGGGGCCAACGTCCTGACTTTC.

This clone was detected only a few times. This chain links TRBV30 with TRBJ1-3; tentative D call: TRBD1 (6 bases). The V and J ends lost 2 bases and 4 bases respectively, with 15 bases between them. This CDR3 is 15 amino acids long. Germline V CDR1 and CDR2: GTSNPN, SVGIG (reference sequence). The DNA for the CDR3 is TGTGCCTGGAGTAGATTTACAGGGAACGGAAACACCATATATTTT. Translating it yields CAWSRFTGNGNTIYF.

This chain joins TRBV29-1 and TRBJ1-1, with D hard to call. Per the germline V gene, CDR1 is SQVTM and CDR2 is ANQGSEA. V lost 7 bases, J lost 0 bases, and 18 bases lay in between. The CDR3 is 15 amino acids. The CDR3 coding sequence is TGCAGCGCTAAGACTTTGTTGGGATTGAACACTGAAGCTTTCTTT. This encodes CSAKTLLGLNTEAFF.

The chain has TRBV25-1 and TRBJ1-2; a weak D match, TRBD1 (6 bases). CDR3 length equals 13 residues. Trimming cost V 4 bases and J 5 bases, with 11 bases left between them. Germline CDR1 is MGHDK and CDR2 is SYGVNS. The chain's CDR3 is CASSAGTQYGYTF. CDR3 nucleotides: TGTGCCAGCAGTGCCGGGACACAATATGGCTACACCTTC.

V and J are TRBV20-1 and TRBJ2-3; D is unclear. The CDR3 is made up of 13 amino acids. CDR1 DFQATT and CDR2 SNEGSKA come from the germline V gene (reference sequence). The V gene lost 3 bases and the J gene lost 1 base, with 8 bases spanning the gap. In DNA form, the CDR3 reads TGCAGTGCTAGTCAATCTGGCACAGATACGCAGTATTTT. It specifies CSASQSGTDTQYF.